The sample holds many counts of the clone carrying this TCR beta chain. What it binds is not known. Researchers used 5'RACE with constant-segment primers to make TCR alpha and TCR beta cDNA libraries that carry sample barcodes and UMIs. In TCRdb, the 5' RACE reads were re-called with MiXCR into one record per CDR3 protein. Of around 530,000 distinct CDR3 sequences detected, roughly 21% appear once; the ten largest clones hold around 9.2%. This CDR3 has 12 residues. Germline V gene sequence: CDR1 SGHRS, CDR2 YFSETQ. V was pared by 1 base and J by 10 bases, with 9 bases between. This sample is drawn from a study of T-cell memory formation after mild COVID-19. For the study at large: TCR clusters were mostly confined to one donor each. General study results and limits: The study found balanced CD4/CD8 in clones contracting day 15 to 85 and a CD4+ lean in later expanders.

The source is an adult woman who had mild COVID-19 (a few samples of this study predate the infection). Cell type and time point are not known. The rearrangement links TRBV5-1 to TRBJ2-1, with D tentatively TRBD1 (5 bases). The sample comprised PBMCs or a T cell subset sorted from them (not recorded which). The DNA for the CDR3 is TGCGCCAGCAGCTTGTCCCGGACAGAGCAGTTCTTC. Protein product: CASSLSRTEQFF. The whole variable domain, filled in from reference TRBV5-1 and TRBJ2-1, reads KAGVTQTPRYLIKTRGQQVTLSCSPISGHRSVSWYQQTPGQGLQFLFEYFSETQRNKGNFPGRFSGRQFSNSRSEMNVSTLELGDSALYLCASSLSRTEQFFGPGTRLTVL.